This record concerns one TCR beta chain sequence. Antigen specificity is unknown. A read error may produce the germline difference seen at one junction end. TCRbeta libraries were built with three rounds of nested PCR, modified from ARM-PCR. TCRdb passed the multiplex PCR reads through MiXCR, listing each CDR3 protein once. The sample holds about 67,000 distinct CDR3 sequences, 75% to 85% seen once. This record comes from a study of tumor and adjacent non-tumor tissue in lung cancer. As for the study in general: The cohort had approximately 12 adenocarcinoma, a couple of squamous cell and 1 small cell patients. Each sample yielded roughly 4.2 million productive TCRbeta reads on average. Whole-study results and caveats: Patients with more diverse tumor TCRs had worse survival. Tumor repertoires had a smaller top 100 clone share than normal lung.

CDR1 is MNHNS, CDR2 SASEGT, per germline. This CDR3 contains 14 residues. This sample's RNA came from whole unsorted tissue. The normal lung tissue was taken more than 3 cm from the tumor edge. The material sequenced was distant non-tumor lung tissue. The TCR comes from a man between 60 and 75 years old with non-small cell lung cancer. V usage is TRBV6-1 and J usage is TRBJ1-2; D is unresolved. The CDR3 DNA is TGTGACAGCAGCCCGGACCCAGCTAACTATGGCTATACCTTC. As protein: CDSSPDPANYGYTF.